Below, 8 T cell receptor beta chains from the same sample are listed, as sequenced in a study of cytomegalovirus exposure and HLA in healthy donors. The table came from immunoSEQ multiplex PCR; TCRdb's copy has only in-frame clones and leaves some out. The table includes over 100,000 clones, 88% detected once. Sequenced sample: PBMCs. The receptors derive from a woman aged 18 to 35 in good health and CMV-seronegative.

V usage is TRBV7-2 and J usage is TRBJ1-5; no firm D call. The CDR3 loop spans 14 amino acids. Germline V gene data show CDR1 as SGHTA and CDR2 as FQGNSA. The ends were cut back, 0 bases at V and 10 bases at J, with 13 bases in the middle. CDR3 DNA sequence: TGTGCCAGCAGCTTAGCGCCACATAATGGCCCCCAGCATTTT. This codes for CASSLAPHNGPQHF.

This clone was observed once. This sequence joins TRBV9 and TRBJ2-7, with 12 bases aligning to TRBD2. This CDR3 spans 14 amino acids. V gave up 3 bases and J gave up 13 bases; unmatched junction bases: 11. The germline CDR1 and CDR2 sequences are SGDLS and YYNGEE. The CDR3 DNA is TGTGCCAGCAGCGCGGGACTAGCGGGCGGACCAGTCTACTTC. Translation gives CASSAGLAGGPVYF.

V is TRBV7-8 and J is TRBJ1-2; the D gene is possibly TRBD1 (6 bases). Germline V lookup: CDR1 SGHVS, CDR2 FQNEAQ. The CDR3 covers 12 residues. Trimming took 3 bases from V and 8 from J, leaving 10 bases between them. DNA for the CDR3: TGTGCCAGCAGCTTCGCAGGGGACGGCTACACCTTC. Protein: CASSFAGDGYTF.

The chain joins TRBV2 to TRBJ2-1, with D possibly TRBD2 on 6 matching bases. This CDR3 is built from 15 residues. V gave up 6 bases and J gave up 5 bases, with 17 bases separating them. Per germline, CDR1 SNHLY and CDR2 FYNNEI. This chain's CDR3 is CASSRLGGDNNEQFF. CDR3 DNA: TGTGCCAGCAGCAGGCTGGGGGGTGATAACAATGAGCAGTTCTTC.

The J gene is TRBJ2-1, the V gene TRBV30; 9 bases map to TRBD1. Trimming took 4 bases from V and 8 from J; bases not matched to a gene: 9. Germline loops: CDR1 GTSNPN, CDR2 SVGIG (reference sequence). The CDR3 is made up of 14 amino acids. The CDR3 region is CAWTPGQGWDEQFF. The DNA for the CDR3 is TGTGCCTGGACCCCGGGACAGGGTTGGGATGAGCAGTTCTTC.

The chain is built from TRBV28 and TRBJ2-7, with TRBD1 matching over 8 bases. The ends lost 5 bases at V and 5 bases at J; junction bases unmatched: 8. Germline lookup yields CDR1 MDHEN and CDR2 SYDVKM. The CDR3 spans 14 residues. CDR3 in DNA: TGTGCCAGCAGTCCTTGGACAGGGAACGACGAGCAGTACTTC. Translating it yields CASSPWTGNDEQYF.

The chain uses TRBV18 and TRBJ2-5; D is unclear. Trimming shortened V by 3 bases and J by 0 bases, and 11 bases separated the two germline ends. The CDR3 consists of 15 residues. CDR1 and CDR2 (germline): KGHSH, LQKENI. The CDR3 sequence: CASSPSLNYQETQYF. The DNA of the CDR3 is TGTGCCAGCTCACCGTCTTTGAACTACCAAGAGACCCAGTACTTC.

The genes are TRBV30 and TRBJ2-1; TRBD2 agrees at 9 bases. Losses at the gene ends were 0 bases for V and 5 bases for J; bases not matched to a gene: 2. CDR3 length equals 14 residues. The V gene's germline CDR1 is GTSNPN and CDR2 SVGIG (reference sequence). CDR3 nucleotide sequence: TGTGCCTGGAGTGTTGGACTAGCGAACAATGAGCAGTTCTTC. It yields the protein CAWSVGLANNEQFF.